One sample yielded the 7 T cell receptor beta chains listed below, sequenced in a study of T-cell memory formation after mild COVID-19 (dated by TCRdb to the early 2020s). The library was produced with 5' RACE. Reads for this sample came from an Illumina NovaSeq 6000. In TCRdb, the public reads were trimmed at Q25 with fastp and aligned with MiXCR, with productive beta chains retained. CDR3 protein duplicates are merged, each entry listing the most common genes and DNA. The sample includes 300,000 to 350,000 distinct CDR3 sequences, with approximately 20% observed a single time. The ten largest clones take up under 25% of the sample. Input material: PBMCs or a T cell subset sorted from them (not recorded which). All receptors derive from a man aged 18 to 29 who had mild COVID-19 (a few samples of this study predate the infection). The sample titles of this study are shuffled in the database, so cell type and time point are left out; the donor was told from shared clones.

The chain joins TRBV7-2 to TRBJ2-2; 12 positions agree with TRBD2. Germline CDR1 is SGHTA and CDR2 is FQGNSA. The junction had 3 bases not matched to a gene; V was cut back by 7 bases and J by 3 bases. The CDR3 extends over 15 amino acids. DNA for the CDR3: TGTGCCAGCACCCTAGCGGGGGGGCACACCGGGGAGCTGTTTTTT. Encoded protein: CASTLAGGHTGELFF. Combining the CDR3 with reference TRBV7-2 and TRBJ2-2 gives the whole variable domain GAGVSQSPSNKVTEKGKDVELRCDPISGHTALYWYRQSLGQGLEFLIYFQGNSAPDKSGLPSDRFSAERTGGSVSTLTIQRTQQEDSAVYLCASTLAGGHTGELFFGEGSRLTVL.

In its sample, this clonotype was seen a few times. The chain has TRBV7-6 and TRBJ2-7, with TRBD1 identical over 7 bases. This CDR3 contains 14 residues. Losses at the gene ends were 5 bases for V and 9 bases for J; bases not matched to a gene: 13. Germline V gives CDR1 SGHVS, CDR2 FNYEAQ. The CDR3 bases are TGTGCCAGCAGCCCGGTTACAGGGGTGGGGGTGCAGTACTTC. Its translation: CASSPVTGVGVQYF.

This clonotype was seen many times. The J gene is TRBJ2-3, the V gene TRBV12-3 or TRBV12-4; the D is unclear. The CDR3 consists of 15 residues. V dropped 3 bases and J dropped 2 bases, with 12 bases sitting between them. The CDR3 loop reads CASSFARRTTDTQYF. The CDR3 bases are TGTGCCAGCAGTTTCGCGAGGAGAACCACAGATACGCAGTATTTT.

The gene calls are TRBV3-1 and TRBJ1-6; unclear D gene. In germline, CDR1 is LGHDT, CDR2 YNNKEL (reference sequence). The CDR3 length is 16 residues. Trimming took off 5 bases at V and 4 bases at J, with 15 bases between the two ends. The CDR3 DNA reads TGTGCCAGCAGCGACCGTGATAGGCAGTATAATTCACCCCTCCACTTT. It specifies CASSDRDRQYNSPLHF.

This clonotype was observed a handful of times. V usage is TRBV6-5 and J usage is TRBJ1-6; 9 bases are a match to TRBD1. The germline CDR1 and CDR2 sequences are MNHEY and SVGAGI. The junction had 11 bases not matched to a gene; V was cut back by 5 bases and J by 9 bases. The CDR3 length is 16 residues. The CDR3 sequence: CASSDRTGAVGSPLHF. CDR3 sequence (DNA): TGTGCCAGCAGTGACCGGACAGGGGCCGTCGGTTCACCCCTCCACTTT.

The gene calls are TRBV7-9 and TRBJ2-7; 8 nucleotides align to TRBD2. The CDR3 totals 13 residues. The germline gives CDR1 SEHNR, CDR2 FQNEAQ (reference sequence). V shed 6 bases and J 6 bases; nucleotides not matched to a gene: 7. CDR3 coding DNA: TGTGCCAGCAGGGAATCCGGGGGGGGCGAGCAGTACTTC. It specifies CASRESGGGEQYF.

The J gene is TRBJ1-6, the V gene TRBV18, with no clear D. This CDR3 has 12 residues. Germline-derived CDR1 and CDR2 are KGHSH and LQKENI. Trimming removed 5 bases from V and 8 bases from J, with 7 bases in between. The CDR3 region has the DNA TGTGCCAGCTCAGCTCGCCATTCACCCCTCCACTTT. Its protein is CASSARHSPLHF.